This T cell receptor beta chain came from a study of T cell responses to AZD1222 COVID-19 vaccine. This CDR3 spans 14 amino acids. Trimming took 6 bases from V and 2 from J, leaving 11 bases between them. Germline CDR1 and CDR2: MNHEY and SVGAGI. Clones were sequenced by immunoSEQ multiplex PCR, and TCRdb holds only the in-frame ones, with some missing. This table has some 110,000 clones, more than 75% appearing once. The clonotype was recovered from an adult who received the AZD1222 COVID-19 vaccine. The sample consisted of peripheral blood, taken 28 days after the second AZD1222 dose. This chain connects TRBV6-5 to TRBJ2-1; D is ambiguous. CDR3 nucleotide sequence: TGTGCCAGCAGCCCCGCTACTCCCTACAATGAGCAGTTCTTC. Protein product: CASSPATPYNEQFF.